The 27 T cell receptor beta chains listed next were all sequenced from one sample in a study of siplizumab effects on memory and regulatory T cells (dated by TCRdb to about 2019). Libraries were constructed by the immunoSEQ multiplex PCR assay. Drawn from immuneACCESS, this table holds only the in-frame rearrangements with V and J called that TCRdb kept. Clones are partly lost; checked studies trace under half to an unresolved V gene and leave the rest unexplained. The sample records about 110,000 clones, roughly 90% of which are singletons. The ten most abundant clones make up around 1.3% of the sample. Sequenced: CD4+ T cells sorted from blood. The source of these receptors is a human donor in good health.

DNA for the CDR3: TGTGCCAGCAGCCCCTACTGGGGACATGAGAACTATGGCTACACCTTC. Translation gives CASSPYWGHENYGYTF. The rearrangement links TRBV11-2 to TRBJ1-2; tentative D call: TRBD1 (6 bases). This CDR3 contains 16 residues. CDR1 is SGHAT and CDR2 is FQNNGV in the germline V gene. V was pared by 5 bases and J by 2 bases, with 18 bases between. The whole variable domain, remainder taken from reference TRBV11-2 and TRBJ1-2, is EAGVAQSPRYKIIEKRQSVAFWCNPISGHATLYWYQQILGQGPKLLIQFQNNGVVDDSQLPKDRFSAERLKGVDSTLKIQPAKLEDSAVYLCASSPYWGHENYGYTFGSGTRLTVV.

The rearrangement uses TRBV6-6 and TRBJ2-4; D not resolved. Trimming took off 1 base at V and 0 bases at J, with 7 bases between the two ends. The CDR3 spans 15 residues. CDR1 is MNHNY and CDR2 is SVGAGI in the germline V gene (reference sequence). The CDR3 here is CASSYLQTAKNIQYF. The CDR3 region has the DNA TGTGCCAGCAGTTACTTACAGACAGCCAAAAACATTCAGTACTTC.

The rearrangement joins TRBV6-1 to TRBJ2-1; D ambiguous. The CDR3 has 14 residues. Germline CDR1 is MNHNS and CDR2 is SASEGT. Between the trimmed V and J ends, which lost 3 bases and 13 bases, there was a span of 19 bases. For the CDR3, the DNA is TGTGCCAGCAGTGATAATGCGGCCAATTCAATCCAGTTCTTC. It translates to CASSDNAANSIQFF.

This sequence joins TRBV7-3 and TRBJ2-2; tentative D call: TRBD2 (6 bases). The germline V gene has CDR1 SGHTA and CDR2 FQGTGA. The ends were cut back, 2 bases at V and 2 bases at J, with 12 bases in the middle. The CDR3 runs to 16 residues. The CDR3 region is CASSLFGGTNTGELFF. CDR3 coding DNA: TGTGCCAGCAGCTTATTCGGGGGAACTAACACCGGGGAGCTGTTTTTT.

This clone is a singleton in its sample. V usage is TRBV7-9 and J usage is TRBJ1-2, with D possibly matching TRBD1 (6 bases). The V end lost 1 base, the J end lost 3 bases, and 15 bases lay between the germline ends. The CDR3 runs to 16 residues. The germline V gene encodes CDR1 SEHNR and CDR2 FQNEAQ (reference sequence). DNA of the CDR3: TGTGCCAGCAGCTTAGTAGGACAGAAAGCCGACTATGGCTACACCTTC. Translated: CASSLVGQKADYGYTF.

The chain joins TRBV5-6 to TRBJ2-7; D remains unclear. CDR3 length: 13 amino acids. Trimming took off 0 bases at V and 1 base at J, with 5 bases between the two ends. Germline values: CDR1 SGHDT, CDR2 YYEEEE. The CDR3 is CASSLDASYEQYF. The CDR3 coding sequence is TGTGCCAGCAGCTTGGACGCGTCCTACGAGCAGTACTTC. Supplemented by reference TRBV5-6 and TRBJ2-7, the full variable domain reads DAGVTQSPTHLIKTRGQQVTLRCSPKSGHDTVSWYQQALGQGPQFIFQYYEEEERQRGNFPDRFSGHQFPNYSSELNVNALLLGDSALYLCASSLDASYEQYFGPGTRLTVT.

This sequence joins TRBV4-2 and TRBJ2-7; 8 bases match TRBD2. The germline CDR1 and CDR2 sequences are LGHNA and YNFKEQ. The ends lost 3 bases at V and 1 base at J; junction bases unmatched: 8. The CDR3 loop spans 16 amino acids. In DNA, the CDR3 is TGTGCCAGCAGCCAGAGCTCGGGAGGGGCTTCCTACGAGCAGTACTTC. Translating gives CASSQSSGGASYEQYF.

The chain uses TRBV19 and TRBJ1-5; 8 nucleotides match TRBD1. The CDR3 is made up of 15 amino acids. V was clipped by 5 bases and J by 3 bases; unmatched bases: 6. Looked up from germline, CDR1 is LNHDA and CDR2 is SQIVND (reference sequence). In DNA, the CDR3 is TGTGCCAGTAGTCCCGGGACAGGTTCCAATCAGCCCCAGCATTTT. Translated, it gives CASSPGTGSNQPQHF.

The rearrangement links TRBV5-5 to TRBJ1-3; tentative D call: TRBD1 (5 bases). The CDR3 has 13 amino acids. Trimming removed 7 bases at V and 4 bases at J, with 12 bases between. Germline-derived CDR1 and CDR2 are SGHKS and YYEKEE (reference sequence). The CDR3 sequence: CASATKGGNTIYF. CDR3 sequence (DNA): TGTGCCAGCGCGACGAAGGGGGGAAACACCATATATTTT.

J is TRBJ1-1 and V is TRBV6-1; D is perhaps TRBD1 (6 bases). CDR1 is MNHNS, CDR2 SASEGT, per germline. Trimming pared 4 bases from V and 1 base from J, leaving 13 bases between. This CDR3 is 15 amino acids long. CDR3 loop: CASSAQGSQNTEAFF. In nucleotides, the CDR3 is TGTGCCAGCAGTGCACAGGGATCCCAGAACACTGAAGCTTTCTTT.

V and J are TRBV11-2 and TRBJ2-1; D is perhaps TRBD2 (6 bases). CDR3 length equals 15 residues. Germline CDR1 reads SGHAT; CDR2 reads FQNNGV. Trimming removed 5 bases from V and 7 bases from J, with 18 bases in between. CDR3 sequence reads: CASSPLGRERNEQFF. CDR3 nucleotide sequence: TGTGCCAGCAGCCCATTGGGCCGGGAGCGAAATGAGCAGTTCTTC.

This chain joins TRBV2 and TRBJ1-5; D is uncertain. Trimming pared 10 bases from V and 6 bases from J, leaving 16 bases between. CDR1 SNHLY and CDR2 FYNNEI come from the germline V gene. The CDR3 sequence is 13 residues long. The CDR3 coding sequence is TGTGCCACCCAGGACGGACTTCTTCAGCCCCAGCATTTT. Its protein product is CATQDGLLQPQHF. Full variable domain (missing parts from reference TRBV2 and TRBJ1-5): EPEVTQTPSHQVTQMGQEVILRCVPISNHLYFYWYRQILGQKVEFLVSFYNNEISEKSEIFDDQFSVERPDGSNFTLKIRSTKLEDSAMYFCATQDGLLQPQHFGDGTRLSIL.

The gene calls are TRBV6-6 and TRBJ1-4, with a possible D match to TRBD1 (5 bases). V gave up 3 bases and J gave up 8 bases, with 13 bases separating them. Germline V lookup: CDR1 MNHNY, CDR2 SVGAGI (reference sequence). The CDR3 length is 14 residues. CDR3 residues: CASSYGQGGEKLFF. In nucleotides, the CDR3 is TGTGCCAGCAGTTATGGGCAGGGAGGAGAAAAACTGTTTTTT.

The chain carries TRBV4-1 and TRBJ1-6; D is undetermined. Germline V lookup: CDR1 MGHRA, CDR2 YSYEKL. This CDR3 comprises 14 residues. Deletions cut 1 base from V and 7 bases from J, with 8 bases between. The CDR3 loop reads CASSQGFTNSPLHF. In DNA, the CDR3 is TGCGCCAGCAGCCAAGGTTTTACAAATTCACCCCTCCACTTT.

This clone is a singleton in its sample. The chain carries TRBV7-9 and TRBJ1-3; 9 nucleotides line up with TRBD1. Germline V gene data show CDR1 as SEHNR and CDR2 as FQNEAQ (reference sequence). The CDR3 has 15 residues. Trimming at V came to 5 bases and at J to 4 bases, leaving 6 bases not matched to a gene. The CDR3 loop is CASSTDRGEGNTIYF. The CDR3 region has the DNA TGTGCCAGCAGCACGGACAGGGGCGAAGGAAACACCATATATTTT.

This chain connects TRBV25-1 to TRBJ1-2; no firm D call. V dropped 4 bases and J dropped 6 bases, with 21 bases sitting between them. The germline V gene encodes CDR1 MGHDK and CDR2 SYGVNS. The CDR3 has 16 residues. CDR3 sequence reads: CASSANPGRGFHGYTF. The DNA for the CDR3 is TGTGCCAGCAGTGCCAACCCGGGCCGTGGCTTCCATGGCTACACCTTC.

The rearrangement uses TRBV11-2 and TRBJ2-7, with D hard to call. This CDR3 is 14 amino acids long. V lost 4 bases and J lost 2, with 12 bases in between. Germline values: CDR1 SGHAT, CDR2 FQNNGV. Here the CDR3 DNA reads TGTGCCAGCAGCTCCCTTGGACGACCCTACGAGCAGTACTTC. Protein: CASSSLGRPYEQYF.

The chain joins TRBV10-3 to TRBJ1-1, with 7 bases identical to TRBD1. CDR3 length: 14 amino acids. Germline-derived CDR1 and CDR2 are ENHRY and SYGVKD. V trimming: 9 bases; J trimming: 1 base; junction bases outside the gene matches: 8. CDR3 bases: TGTGCCATTCAAACGACAGGGCCGAACACTGAAGCTTTCTTT. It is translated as CAIQTTGPNTEAFF.

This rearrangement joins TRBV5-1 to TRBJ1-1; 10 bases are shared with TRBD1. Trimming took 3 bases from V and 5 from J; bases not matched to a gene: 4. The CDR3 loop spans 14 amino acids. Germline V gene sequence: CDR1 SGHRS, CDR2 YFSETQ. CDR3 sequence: CASSWGDRGTEAFF. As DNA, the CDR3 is TGCGCCAGCAGCTGGGGGGACAGGGGAACTGAAGCTTTCTTT.

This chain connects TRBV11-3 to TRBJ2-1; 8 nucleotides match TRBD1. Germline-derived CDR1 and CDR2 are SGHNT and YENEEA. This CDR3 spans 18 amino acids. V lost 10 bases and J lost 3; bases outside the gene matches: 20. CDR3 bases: TGTGCCACCACTATCACTTACGGAGGACAGGGCTTCTACAATGAGCAGTTCTTC. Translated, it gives CATTITYGGQGFYNEQFF.

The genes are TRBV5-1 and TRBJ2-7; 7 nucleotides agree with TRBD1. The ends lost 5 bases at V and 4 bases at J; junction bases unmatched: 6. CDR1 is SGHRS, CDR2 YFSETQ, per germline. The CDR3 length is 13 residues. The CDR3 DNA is TGCGCCAGCAGTTATCGACAGGGATACGAGCAGTACTTC. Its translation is CASSYRQGYEQYF.

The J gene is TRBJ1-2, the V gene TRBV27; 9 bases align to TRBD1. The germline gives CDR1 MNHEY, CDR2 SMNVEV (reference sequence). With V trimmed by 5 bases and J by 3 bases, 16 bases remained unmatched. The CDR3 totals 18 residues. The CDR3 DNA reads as TGTGCCAGCAGTGTAAAGGGGACAGGGACCTTGACCTACTATGGCTACACCTTC. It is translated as CASSVKGTGTLTYYGYTF.

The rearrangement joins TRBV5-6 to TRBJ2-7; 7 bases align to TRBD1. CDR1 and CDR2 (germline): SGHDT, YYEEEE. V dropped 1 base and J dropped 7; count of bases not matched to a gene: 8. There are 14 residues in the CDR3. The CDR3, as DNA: TGTGCCAGCAGCTTGCCAGGGACAGCCTGGGAGCAGTACTTC. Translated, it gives CASSLPGTAWEQYF.

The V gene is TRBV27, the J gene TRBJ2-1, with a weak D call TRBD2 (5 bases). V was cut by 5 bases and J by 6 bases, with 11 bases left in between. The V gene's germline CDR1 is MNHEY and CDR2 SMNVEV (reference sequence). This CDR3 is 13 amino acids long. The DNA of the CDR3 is TGTGCCAGCAGTCTAGCTAGCCTCAATGAGCAGTTCTTC. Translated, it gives CASSLASLNEQFF.

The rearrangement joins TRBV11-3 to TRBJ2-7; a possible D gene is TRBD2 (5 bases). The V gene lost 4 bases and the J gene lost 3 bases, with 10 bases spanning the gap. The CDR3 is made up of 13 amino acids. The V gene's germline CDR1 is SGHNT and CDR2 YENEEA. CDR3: CASSSSSRYEQYF. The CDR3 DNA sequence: TGTGCCAGCAGCTCTAGCTCCCGCTACGAGCAGTACTTC.

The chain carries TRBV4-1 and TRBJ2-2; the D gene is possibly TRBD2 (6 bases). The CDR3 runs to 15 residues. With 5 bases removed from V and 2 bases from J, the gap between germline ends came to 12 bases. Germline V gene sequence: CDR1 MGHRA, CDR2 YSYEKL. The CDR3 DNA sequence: TGCGCCAGCAGCTGGCGGGGTGCCAACACCGGGGAGCTGTTTTTT. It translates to CASSWRGANTGELFF.

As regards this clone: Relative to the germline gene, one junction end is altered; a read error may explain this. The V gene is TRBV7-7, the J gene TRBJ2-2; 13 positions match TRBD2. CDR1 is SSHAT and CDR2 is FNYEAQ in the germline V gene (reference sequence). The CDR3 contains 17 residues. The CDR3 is CASSSGLAGEKTGELFF. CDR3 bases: TGTGCTAGCAGCTCCGGACTAGCGGGAGAAAAAACCGGGGAGCTGTTTTTT.